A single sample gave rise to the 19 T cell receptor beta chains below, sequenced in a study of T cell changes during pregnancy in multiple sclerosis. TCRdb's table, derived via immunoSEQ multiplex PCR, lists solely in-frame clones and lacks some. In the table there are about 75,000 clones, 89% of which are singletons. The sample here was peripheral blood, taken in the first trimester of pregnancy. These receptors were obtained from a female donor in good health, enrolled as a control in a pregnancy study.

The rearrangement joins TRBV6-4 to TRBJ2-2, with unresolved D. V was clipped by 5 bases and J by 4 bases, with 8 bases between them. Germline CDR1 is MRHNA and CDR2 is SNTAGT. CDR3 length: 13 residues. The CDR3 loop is CASSRDTTGELFF. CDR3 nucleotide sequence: TGTGCCAGCAGTCGCGATACCACCGGGGAGCTGTTTTTT.

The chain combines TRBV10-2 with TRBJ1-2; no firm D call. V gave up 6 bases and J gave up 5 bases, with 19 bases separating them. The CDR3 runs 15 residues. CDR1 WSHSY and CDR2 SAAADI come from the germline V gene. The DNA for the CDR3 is TGCGCCAGCAGGAACTCAGGTGTGACATTATATGGCTACACCTTC. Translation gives CASRNSGVTLYGYTF.

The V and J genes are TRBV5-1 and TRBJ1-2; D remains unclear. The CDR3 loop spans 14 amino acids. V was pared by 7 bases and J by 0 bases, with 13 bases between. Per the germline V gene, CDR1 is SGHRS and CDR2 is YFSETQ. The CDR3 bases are TGCGCCAGCCGATTCTCAGTTCCTAACTATGGCTACACCTTC. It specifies CASRFSVPNYGYTF.

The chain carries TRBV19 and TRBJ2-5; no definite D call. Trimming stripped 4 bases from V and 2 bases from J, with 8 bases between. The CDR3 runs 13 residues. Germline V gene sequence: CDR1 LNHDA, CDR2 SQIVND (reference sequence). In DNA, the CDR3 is TGTGCCAGTAGTAGGCGGCATCAAGAGACCCAGTACTTC. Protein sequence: CASSRRHQETQYF.

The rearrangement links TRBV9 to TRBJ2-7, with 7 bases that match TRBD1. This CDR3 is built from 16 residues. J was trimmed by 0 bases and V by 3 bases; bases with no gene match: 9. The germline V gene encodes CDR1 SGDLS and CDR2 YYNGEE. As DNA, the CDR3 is TGTGCCAGCAGCGCCGCCCGGGACAGCATCTCCTACGAGCAGTACTTC. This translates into CASSAARDSISYEQYF.

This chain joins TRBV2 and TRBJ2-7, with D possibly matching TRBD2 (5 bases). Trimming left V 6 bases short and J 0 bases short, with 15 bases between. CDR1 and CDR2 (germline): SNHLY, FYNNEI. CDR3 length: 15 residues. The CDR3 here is CASRENPGNSYEQYF. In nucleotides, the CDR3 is TGTGCCAGCAGGGAGAACCCGGGGAACTCCTACGAGCAGTACTTC.

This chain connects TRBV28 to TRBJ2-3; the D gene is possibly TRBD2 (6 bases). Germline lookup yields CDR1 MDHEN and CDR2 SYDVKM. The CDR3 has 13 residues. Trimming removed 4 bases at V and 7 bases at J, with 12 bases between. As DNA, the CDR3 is TGTGCCAGCAGTTCCGGAGGGCCATATACGCAGTATTTT. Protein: CASSSGGPYTQYF.

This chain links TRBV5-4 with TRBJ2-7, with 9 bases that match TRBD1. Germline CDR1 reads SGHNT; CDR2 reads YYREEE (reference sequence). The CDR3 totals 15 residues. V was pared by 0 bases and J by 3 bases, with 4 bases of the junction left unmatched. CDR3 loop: CASSLDGTGIYEQYF. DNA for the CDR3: TGTGCCAGCAGCTTGGACGGGACAGGGATCTACGAGCAGTACTTC.

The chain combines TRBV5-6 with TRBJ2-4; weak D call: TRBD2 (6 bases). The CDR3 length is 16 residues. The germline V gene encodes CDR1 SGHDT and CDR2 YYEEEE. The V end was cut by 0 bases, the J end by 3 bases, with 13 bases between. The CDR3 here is CASSLGGARGKNIQYF. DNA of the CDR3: TGTGCCAGCAGCTTGGGTGGGGCGCGGGGCAAAAACATTCAGTACTTC.

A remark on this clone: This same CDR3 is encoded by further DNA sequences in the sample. CDR3 bases: TGTGCCAGCAGCTTAGGTCGGGATCAGCCCCAGCATTTT. Translation: CASSLGRDQPQHF. J is TRBJ1-5 and V is TRBV7-9; D not certain. Germline V CDR1 and CDR2: SEHNR, FQNEAQ (reference sequence). The CDR3 has 13 residues. V gave up 1 base and J gave up 5 bases, with 6 bases separating them.

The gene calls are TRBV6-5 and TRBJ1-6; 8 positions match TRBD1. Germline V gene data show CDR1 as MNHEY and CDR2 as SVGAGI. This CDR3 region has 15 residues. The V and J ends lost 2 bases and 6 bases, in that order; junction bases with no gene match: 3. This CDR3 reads CASSYTGGSNSPLHF. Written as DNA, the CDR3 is TGTGCCAGCAGTTACACAGGGGGAAGTAATTCACCCCTCCACTTT.

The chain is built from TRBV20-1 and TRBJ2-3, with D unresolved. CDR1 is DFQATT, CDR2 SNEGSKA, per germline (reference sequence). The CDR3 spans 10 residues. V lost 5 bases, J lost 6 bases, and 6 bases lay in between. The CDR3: CSAPRDTQYF. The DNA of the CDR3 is TGCAGTGCTCCCAGGGATACGCAGTATTTT.

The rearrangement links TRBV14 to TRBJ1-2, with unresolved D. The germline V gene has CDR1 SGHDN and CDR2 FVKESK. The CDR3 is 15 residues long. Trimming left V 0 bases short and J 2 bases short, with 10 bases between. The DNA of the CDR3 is TGTGCCAGCAGCCAAGATTTGGGCAGGAACTATGGCTACACCTTC. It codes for CASSQDLGRNYGYTF.

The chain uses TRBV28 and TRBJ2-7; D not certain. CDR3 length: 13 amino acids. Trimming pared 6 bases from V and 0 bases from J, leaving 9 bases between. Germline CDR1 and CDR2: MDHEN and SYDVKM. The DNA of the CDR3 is TGTGCCAGCAGGTGGGCTGCCTCCTACGAGCAGTACTTC. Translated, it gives CASRWAASYEQYF.

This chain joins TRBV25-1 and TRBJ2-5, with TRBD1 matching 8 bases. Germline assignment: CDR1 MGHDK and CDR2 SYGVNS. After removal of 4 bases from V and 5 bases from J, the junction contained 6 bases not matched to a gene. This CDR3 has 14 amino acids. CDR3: CASSVQGAWETQYF. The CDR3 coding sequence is TGTGCCAGCAGTGTTCAGGGGGCATGGGAGACCCAGTACTTC.

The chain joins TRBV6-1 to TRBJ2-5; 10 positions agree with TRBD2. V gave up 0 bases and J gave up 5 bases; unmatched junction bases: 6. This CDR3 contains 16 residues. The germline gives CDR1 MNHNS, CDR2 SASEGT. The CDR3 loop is CASSEALSGRRETQYF. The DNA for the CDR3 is TGTGCCAGCAGTGAAGCGCTTAGCGGGAGGAGGGAGACCCAGTACTTC.

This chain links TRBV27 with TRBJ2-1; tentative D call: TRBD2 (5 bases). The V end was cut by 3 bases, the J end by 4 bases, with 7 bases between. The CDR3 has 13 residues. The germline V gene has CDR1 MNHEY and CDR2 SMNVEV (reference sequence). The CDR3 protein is CASSFRTYNEQFF. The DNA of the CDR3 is TGTGCCAGCAGTTTTCGGACTTACAATGAGCAGTTCTTC.

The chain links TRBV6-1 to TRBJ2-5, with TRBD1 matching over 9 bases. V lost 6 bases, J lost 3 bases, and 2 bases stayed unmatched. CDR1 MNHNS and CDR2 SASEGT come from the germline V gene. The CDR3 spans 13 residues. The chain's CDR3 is CASSRDREETQYF. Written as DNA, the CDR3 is TGTGCCAGCAGCCGGGACAGGGAAGAGACCCAGTACTTC.

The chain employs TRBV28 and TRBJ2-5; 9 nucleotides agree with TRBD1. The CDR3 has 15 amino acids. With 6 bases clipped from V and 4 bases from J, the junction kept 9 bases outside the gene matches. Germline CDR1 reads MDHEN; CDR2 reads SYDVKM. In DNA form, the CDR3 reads TGTGCCAGCAGGGCCTCGGGACAGGGCTTAGAGACCCAGTACTTC. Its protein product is CASRASGQGLETQYF. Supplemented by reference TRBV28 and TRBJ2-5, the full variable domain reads DVKVTQSSRYLVKRTGEKVFLECVQDMDHENMFWYRQDPGLGLRLIYFSYDVKMKEKGDIPEGYSVSREKKERFSLILESASTNQTSMYLCASRASGQGLETQYFGPGTRLLVL.